This T cell receptor beta chain was captured in a study of cytomegalovirus exposure and HLA in healthy donors. Study-wide context: In a previous analysis, around 110 million unique TCR beta sequences were found from 170 million or so T cells. Overall study findings and caveats: Many donors carried some public TCRs, although rarity characterized most TCR sequences. A highly shared variant cluster was judged a likely technical artifact.

As for this clone: What it recognizes is unknown.

60 Vbeta and 13 Jbeta primers were used in PCR. The table came from immunoSEQ multiplex PCR; TCRdb's copy has only in-frame clones and leaves some out. The sample carries about 130,000 clones, about three quarters recorded once. The receptor comes from a man in his fifties in good health and CMV-seronegative. Sequencing used PBMCs.

The CDR3 region is CASSPANQETQYF. For the CDR3, the DNA is TGTGCCAGCTCGCCCGCGAACCAAGAGACCCAGTACTTC. This chain links TRBV18 with TRBJ2-5, with unresolved D. This CDR3 is 13 amino acids long. Germline V gene data show CDR1 as KGHSH and CDR2 as LQKENI. V was trimmed by 6 bases and J by 0 bases, leaving 8 bases between them.